This section outlines one T cell receptor (beta chain) sequence together with its context. This CDR3 spans 14 amino acids. The V end lost 1 base, the J end lost 4 bases, and 8 bases lay between the germline ends. TCRdb fed the 5' RACE reads into MiXCR, producing one record per CDR3 protein. The profile shows 45,000 to 60,000 distinct CDR3 sequences, roughly a quarter of them singletons. The sequence was collected from a female donor with breast cancer. This chain connects TRBV12-3 or TRBV12-4 to TRBJ1-3; D is ambiguous. Sequenced material: tumor-infiltrating naive CD4+ T cells sorted from the breast tumor. The sample's subset: naive CD4+ T cells, CD4+CD45RA+CD25-. The CDR3 region is CASSLGVGGNTIYF. CDR3 DNA sequence: TGTGCCAGCAGTTTAGGGGTTGGAGGAAACACCATATATTTT.